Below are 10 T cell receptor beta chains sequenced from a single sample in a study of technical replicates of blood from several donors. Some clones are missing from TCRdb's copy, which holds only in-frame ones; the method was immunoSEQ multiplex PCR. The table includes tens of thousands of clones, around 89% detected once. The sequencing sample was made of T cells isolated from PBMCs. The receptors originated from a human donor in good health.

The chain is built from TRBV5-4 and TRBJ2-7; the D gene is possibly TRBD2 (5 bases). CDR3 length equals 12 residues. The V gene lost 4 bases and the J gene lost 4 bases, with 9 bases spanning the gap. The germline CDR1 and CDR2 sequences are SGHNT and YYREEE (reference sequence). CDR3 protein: CASSQRGYEQYF. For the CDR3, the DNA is TGTGCCAGCAGCCAACGGGGTTACGAGCAGTACTTC. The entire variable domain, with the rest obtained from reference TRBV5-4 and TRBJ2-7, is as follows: ETGVTQSPTHLIKTRGQQVTLRCSSQSGHNTVSWYQQALGQGPQFIFQYYREEENGRGNFPPRFSGLQFPNYSSELNVNALELDDSALYLCASSQRGYEQYFGPGTRLTVT.

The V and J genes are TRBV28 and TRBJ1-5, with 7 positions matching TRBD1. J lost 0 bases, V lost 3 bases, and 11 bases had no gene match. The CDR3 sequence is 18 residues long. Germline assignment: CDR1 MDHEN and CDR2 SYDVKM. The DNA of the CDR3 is TGTGCCAGCAGTTTTATCCGGACAGGAATCTATAGCAATCAGCCCCAGCATTTT. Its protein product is CASSFIRTGIYSNQPQHF.

The CDR3 DNA reads as TGCGCCAGCAGCCGACAGGACAGCACTAACTATGGCTACACCTTC. Its protein product is CASSRQDSTNYGYTF. V gene TRBV5-1 combines with J gene TRBJ1-2; perhaps TRBD1 as D (6 bases). Germline values: CDR1 SGHRS, CDR2 YFSETQ. CDR3 length: 15 amino acids. V was pared by 4 bases and J by 0 bases, with 13 bases between.

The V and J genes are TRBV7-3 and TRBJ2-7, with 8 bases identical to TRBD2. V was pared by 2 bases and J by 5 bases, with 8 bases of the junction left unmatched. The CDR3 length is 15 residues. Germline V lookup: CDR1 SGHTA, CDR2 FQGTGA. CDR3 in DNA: TGTGCCAGCAGCTTAGCGCTAGCGGGTAGCGACGAGCAGTACTTC. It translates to CASSLALAGSDEQYF.

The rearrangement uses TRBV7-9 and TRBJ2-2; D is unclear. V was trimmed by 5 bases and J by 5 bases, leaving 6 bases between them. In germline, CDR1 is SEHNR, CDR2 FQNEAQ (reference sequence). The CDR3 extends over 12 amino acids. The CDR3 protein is CASSGRTGELFF. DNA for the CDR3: TGTGCCAGCAGCGGCCGTACCGGGGAGCTGTTTTTT.

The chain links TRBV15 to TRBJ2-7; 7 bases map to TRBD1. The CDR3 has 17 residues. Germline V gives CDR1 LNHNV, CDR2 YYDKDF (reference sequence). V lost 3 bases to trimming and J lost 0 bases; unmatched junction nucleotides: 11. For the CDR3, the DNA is TGTGCCACCAGCAGGGGTAGCAGGGGGTTCCTCTCCTACGAGCAGTACTTC. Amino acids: CATSRGSRGFLSYEQYF.

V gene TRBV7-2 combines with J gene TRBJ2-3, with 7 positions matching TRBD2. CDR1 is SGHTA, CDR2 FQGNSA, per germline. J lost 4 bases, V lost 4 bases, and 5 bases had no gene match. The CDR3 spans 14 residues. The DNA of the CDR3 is TGTGCCAGCAGCTCCCCCGGACTAGCAGATACGCAGTATTTT. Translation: CASSSPGLADTQYF. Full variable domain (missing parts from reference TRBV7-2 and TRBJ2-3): GAGVSQSPSNKVTEKGKDVELRCDPISGHTALYWYRQSLGQGLEFLIYFQGNSAPDKSGLPSDRFSAERTGGSVSTLTIQRTQQEDSAVYLCASSSPGLADTQYFGPGTRLTVL.

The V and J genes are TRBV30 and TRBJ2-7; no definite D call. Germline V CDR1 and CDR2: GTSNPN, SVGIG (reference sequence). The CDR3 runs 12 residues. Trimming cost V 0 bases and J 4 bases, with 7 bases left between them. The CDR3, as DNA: TGTGCCTGGAGTGTGCATCTATACGAGCAGTACTTC. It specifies CAWSVHLYEQYF.

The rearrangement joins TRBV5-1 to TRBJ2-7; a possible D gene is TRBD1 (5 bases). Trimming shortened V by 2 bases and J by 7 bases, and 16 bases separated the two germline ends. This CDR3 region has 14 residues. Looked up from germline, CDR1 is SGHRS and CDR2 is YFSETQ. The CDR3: CASSLGLQAKEQYF. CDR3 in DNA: TGCGCCAGCAGCTTAGGGTTACAGGCTAAGGAGCAGTACTTC. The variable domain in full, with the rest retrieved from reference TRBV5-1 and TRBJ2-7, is KAGVTQTPRYLIKTRGQQVTLSCSPISGHRSVSWYQQTPGQGLQFLFEYFSETQRNKGNFPGRFSGRQFSNSRSEMNVSTLELGDSALYLCASSLGLQAKEQYFGPGTRLTVT.

The CDR3 is CASSLGTSSYEQYF. The CDR3 region has the DNA TGTGCCAGCAGCTTAGGGACTAGCAGCTACGAGCAGTACTTC. V and J are TRBV11-2 and TRBJ2-7; 8 nucleotides agree with TRBD2. This CDR3 is 14 amino acids long. Germline V gene sequence: CDR1 SGHAT, CDR2 FQNNGV. Germline trimming cut 1 base from V and 3 bases from J; bases unmatched to any gene: 2.